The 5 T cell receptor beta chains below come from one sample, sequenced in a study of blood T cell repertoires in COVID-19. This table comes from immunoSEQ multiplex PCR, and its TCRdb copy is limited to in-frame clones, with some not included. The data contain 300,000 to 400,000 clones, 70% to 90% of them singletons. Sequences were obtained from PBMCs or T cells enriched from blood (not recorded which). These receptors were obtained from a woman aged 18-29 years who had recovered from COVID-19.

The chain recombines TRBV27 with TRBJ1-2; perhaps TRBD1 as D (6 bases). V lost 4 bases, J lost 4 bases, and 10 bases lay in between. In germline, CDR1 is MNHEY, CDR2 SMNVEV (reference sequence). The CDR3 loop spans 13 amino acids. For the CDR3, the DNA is TGTGCCAGCAGTTCGGACAGCGTCTATGGCTACACCTTC. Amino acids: CASSSDSVYGYTF.

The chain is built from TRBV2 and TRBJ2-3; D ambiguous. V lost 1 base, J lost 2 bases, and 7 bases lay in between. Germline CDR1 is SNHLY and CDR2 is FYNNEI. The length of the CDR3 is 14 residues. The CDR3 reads CASSEGRYTDTQYF. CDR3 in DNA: TGTGCCAGCAGTGAAGGTAGATACACAGATACGCAGTATTTT.

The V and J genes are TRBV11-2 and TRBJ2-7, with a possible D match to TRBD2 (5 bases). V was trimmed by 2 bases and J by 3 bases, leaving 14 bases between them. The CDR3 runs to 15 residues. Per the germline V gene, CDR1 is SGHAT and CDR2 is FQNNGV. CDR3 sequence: CASSLPGNTVYEQYF. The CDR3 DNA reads TGTGCCAGCAGCTTACCGGGGAACACTGTCTACGAGCAGTACTTC.

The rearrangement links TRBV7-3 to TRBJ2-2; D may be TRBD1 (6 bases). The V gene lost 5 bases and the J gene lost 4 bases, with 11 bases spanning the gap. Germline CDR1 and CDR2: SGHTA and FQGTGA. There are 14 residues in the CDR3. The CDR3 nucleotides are TGTGCCAGCAGCCCACAGGGTTTCACCGGGGAGCTGTTTTTT. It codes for CASSPQGFTGELFF.

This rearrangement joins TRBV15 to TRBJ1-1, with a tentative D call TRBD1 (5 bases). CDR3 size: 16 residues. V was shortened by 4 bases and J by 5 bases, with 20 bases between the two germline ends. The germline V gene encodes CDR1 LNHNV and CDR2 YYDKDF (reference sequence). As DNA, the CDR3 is TGTGCCACCAGCACCATCCAGGTTAAGGGGCGTACTGAAGCTTTCTTT. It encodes CATSTIQVKGRTEAFF.